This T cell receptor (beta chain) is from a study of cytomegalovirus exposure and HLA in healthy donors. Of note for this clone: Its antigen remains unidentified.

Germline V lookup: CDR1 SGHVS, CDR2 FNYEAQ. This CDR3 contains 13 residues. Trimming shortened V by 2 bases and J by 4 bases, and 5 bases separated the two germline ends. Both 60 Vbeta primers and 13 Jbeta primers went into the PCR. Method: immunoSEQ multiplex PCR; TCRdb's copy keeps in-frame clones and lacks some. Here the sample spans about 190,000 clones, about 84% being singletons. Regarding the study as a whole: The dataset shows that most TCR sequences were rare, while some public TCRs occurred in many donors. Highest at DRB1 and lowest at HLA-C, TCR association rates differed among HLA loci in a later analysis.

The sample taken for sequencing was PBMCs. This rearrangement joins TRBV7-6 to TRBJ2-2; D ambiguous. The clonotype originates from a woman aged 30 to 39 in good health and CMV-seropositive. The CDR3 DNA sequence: TGTGCCAGCAGCTTACGTCCCACCGGGGAGCTGTTTTTT. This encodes CASSLRPTGELFF.